This T cell receptor (beta chain) came from a study of T cell repertoires in cytomegalovirus infection. The wider study: CMV epitopes in the study were HLA-C-restricted (recently identified) and HLA-B-restricted (well studied). Indicated by public TCR beta signatures were CMV infection and matching HLA type.

This CDR3 spans 15 amino acids. Germline-derived CDR1 and CDR2 are MGHRA and YSYEKL. The junction had 5 bases not matched to a gene; V was cut back by 5 bases and J by 3 bases. One entry per CDR3 protein, called by TCRdb with MiXCR from the reads. The repertoire has roughly 860,000 distinct CDR3 sequences, approximately 32% of them found once; the top ten carry 12%. Overall study findings and caveats: Carriers of CMV and the relevant HLA type were discriminated by public TCR beta frequency. HLA-C-restricted, CMV-specific TCR beta clonotypes were dominant ex vivo.

As to this clonotype: Its matching antigen is unknown.

The TCR sequence derives from a human donor in good health (CMV status not recorded). Some clones in this sample may be carry-over from other donors' samples. The sequenced sample was cultured CD8+ T cells from PBMCs, obtained from culture after CMV antigen stimulation. The chain is built from TRBV4-1 and TRBJ2-1; TRBD2 matches 9 bases. CDR3 sequence (DNA): TGCGCCAGCAGCAAAAGCGGGGGGCTCTACAATGAGCAGTTCTTC. It is translated as CASSKSGGLYNEQFF.